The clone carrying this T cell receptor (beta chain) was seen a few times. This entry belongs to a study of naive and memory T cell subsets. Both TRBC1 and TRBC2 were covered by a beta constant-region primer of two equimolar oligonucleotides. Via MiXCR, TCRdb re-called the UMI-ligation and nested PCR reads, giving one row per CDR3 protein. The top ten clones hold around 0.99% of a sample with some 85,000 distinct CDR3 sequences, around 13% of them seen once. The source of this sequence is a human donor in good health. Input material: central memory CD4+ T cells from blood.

The CDR3 protein is CASSMSGLRQFF. The CDR3 DNA reads as TGTGCCAGTAGTATGTCGGGTCTGCGGCAGTTCTTC. J is TRBJ2-1 and V is TRBV19; D uncertain. The CDR3 covers 12 residues. Trimming took off 3 bases at V and 12 bases at J, with 12 bases between the two ends. Germline CDR1 reads LNHDA; CDR2 reads SQIVND (reference sequence).